The rows below give T cell receptor beta chains drawn from one sample of a study of blood T cells in healthy people across ages. TCRdb processed the 5' RACE reads anew with MiXCR; each CDR3 protein has one entry. The table shows under 700,000 distinct CDR3 sequences, with about 25% occurring only once. Another study also made use of these data, one on T cells of mothers and their children.

The sequenced sample was blood. These receptors were collected from a boy between 5 and 17 years old in good health. Each CDR3 is given with its conserved first and last residue. Each record gives: CDR3 protein, CDR3 DNA, V gene, clone size, J gene, CDR3 length, D gene. The D gene is left open where the match is weak. The size of a clone is reported for some rows only, either as once, few or many, or as a class for expanded clones.

CASSSARVEKLFF | TGTGCCAGCAGCTCGGCAAGGGTTGAAAAACTGTTTTTT | TRBV7-9 | few | TRBJ1-4 | 13 | -
CASSFKMRQETQYF | TGTGCCAGCAGTTTCAAGATGCGTCAAGAGACCCAGTACTTC | TRBV28 | - | TRBJ2-5 | 14 | -
CASSVEGLAGEETQYF | TGTGCCAGCAGCGTAGAGGGACTAGCGGGAGAAGAGACCCAGTACTTC | TRBV9 | - | TRBJ2-5 | 16 | TRBD2
CASSSGQVNQPQHF | TGTGCCAGCAGTTCGGGACAGGTTAATCAGCCCCAGCATTTT | TRBV28 | - | TRBJ1-5 | 14 | TRBD1
CSARDAGLYGYTF | TGCAGTGCTAGAGATGCGGGACTCTATGGCTACACCTTC | TRBV20-1 | - | TRBJ1-2 | 13 | -
CASSSLGAGALETQYF | TGTGCCAGCAGCTCCCTTGGAGCGGGAGCATTGGAGACCCAGTACTTC | TRBV7-2 | - | TRBJ2-5 | 16 | TRBD2
CSVDIGRRENTEAFF | TGCAGCGTTGATATAGGTCGCAGAGAAAACACTGAAGCTTTCTTT | TRBV29-1 | - | TRBJ1-1 | 15 | -
CSASWRTYEQYF | TGCAGTGCTAGTTGGCGGACCTACGAGCAGTACTTC | TRBV20-1 | many | TRBJ2-7 | 12 | -
CASSTRQGKYIQYF | TGTGCCAGCAGTACCCGACAGGGGAAGTACATTCAGTACTTC | TRBV28 | few | TRBJ2-4 | 14 | TRBD1
CAISEASGSAKNIQYF | TGTGCCATCAGTGAGGCTAGCGGGAGCGCCAAAAACATTCAGTACTTC | TRBV10-3 | - | TRBJ2-4 | 16 | TRBD2
CASSLAWEQFF | TGTGCCAGCAGTTTAGCGTGGGAGCAGTTCTTC | TRBV12-3/TRBV12-4 | - | TRBJ2-1 | 11 | -
CASSLFGGGKGYTF | TGTGCCAGCAGTTTATTTGGGGGGGGCAAAGGCTACACCTTC | TRBV28 | - | TRBJ1-2 | 14 | -
CAAGPAGGGPSTDTQYF | TGTGCCGCCGGACCAGCGGGAGGAGGGCCCAGCACAGATACGCAGTATTTT | TRBV7-9 | - | TRBJ2-3 | 17 | TRBD2
CASSKLDLGEAFF | TGTGCCAGCAGTAAATTGGATCTGGGGGAAGCTTTCTTT | TRBV25-1 | few | TRBJ1-1 | 13 | -
CASSYGSGQGAEKLFF | TGTGCCAGCAGCTATGGATCGGGACAGGGGGCTGAAAAACTGTTTTTT | TRBV13 | - | TRBJ1-4 | 16 | TRBD1
CASSQSGVSKQPQHF | TGTGCCAGCAGCCAAAGCGGAGTTTCAAAACAGCCCCAGCATTTT | TRBV3-1 | few | TRBJ1-5 | 15 | -
CASSSGQSTQYF | TGTGCCAGCTCCTCGGGGCAGAGTACGCAGTATTTT | TRBV28 | few | TRBJ2-3 | 12 | -
CASSLATGGGGEAFF | TGTGCCAGCAGCTTAGCGACAGGGGGAGGCGGTGAAGCTTTCTTT | TRBV7-9 | few | TRBJ1-1 | 15 | TRBD1
CASSQRGLAGGGQETQYF | TGCGCCAGCAGCCAGAGGGGACTAGCGGGAGGAGGTCAAGAGACCCAGTACTTC | TRBV4-1 | few | TRBJ2-5 | 18 | TRBD2
CAISDGPQETQYF | TGTGCCATCAGTGATGGGCCGCAAGAGACCCAGTACTTC | TRBV10-3 | - | TRBJ2-5 | 13 | -
CASSSPGSNNEQFF | TGTGCCAGCAGCTCGCCGGGATCCAACAATGAGCAGTTCTTC | TRBV7-6 | - | TRBJ2-1 | 14 | -
CASSYGRTGPNTGELFF | TGTGCCAGCAGTTACGGAAGGACAGGGCCCAACACCGGGGAGCTGTTTTTT | TRBV6-2/TRBV6-3 | - | TRBJ2-2 | 17 | TRBD1
CATSRRQGQETQYF | TGTGCCACCAGCAGAAGACAGGGGCAAGAGACCCAGTACTTC | TRBV15 | few | TRBJ2-5 | 14 | TRBD1
CASSYYSQEAQYF | TGTGCCAGCAGTTATTACAGCCAAGAGGCCCAGTACTTC | TRBV6-6 | - | TRBJ2-5 | 13 | -
CASSPSGGPQETQYF | TGTGCCAGCTCACCATCAGGGGGACCTCAAGAGACCCAGTACTTC | TRBV18 | few | TRBJ2-5 | 15 | TRBD1
CASSLVTPRAGNQPQHF | TGTGCCAGCAGCCTAGTTACCCCCAGGGCTGGCAATCAGCCCCAGCATTTT | TRBV6-2/TRBV6-3 | - | TRBJ1-5 | 17 | -
CASSDGLAKRTPGELFF | TGTGCCAGCAGTGATGGACTAGCTAAAAGAACACCGGGGGAGCTGTTTTTT | TRBV2 | - | TRBJ2-2 | 17 | TRBD2
CASSYSEGATRAFF | TGTGCCAGCAGTTACTCGGAGGGGGCTACCCGGGCTTTCTTT | TRBV6-5 | few | TRBJ1-1 | 14 | TRBD1
CASSQDLAGAYEQYF | TGTGCCAGCAGCCAAGATTTAGCGGGAGCCTACGAGCAGTACTTC | TRBV4-2 | few | TRBJ2-7 | 15 | TRBD2
CASSQRQLNTEAFF | TGTGCCAGCAGTCAACGACAGCTGAACACTGAAGCTTTCTTT | TRBV6-5 | many | TRBJ1-1 | 14 | -
CSVGRGTGGGNEQFF | TGCAGCGTTGGAAGAGGGACAGGGGGTGGGAATGAGCAGTTCTTC | TRBV29-1 | - | TRBJ2-1 | 15 | TRBD1
CASSLAGQHYGYTF | TGTGCCAGCAGCTTAGCGGGACAGCACTATGGCTACACCTTC | TRBV7-9 | - | TRBJ1-2 | 14 | TRBD1
CASSQAHPAGYNEKLFF | TGTGCCAGCAGCCAAGCCCACCCGGCCGGCTATAATGAAAAACTGTTTTTT | TRBV3-1 | few | TRBJ1-4 | 17 | -
CASSLWTSGNNEQFF | TGTGCCAGCAGCTTATGGACTAGCGGGAACAATGAGCAGTTCTTC | TRBV7-8 | few | TRBJ2-1 | 15 | TRBD2
CASSEDRLMDIQYF | TGTGCCAGCAGTGAGGACAGGTTAATGGACATTCAGTACTTC | TRBV12-3/TRBV12-4 | - | TRBJ2-4 | 14 | TRBD1
CSVDPGANTEAFF | TGCAGCGTTGATCCGGGGGCGAACACTGAAGCTTTCTTT | TRBV29-1 | - | TRBJ1-1 | 13 | -
CSVVGGAHPLSGGYTF | TGCAGCGTTGTTGGGGGGGCGCATCCCCTGTCCGGGGGCTACACCTTC | TRBV29-1 | - | TRBJ1-2 | 16 | -
CASSQALTRFAYEQYF | TGCGCCAGCAGCCAAGCCCTGACTAGATTTGCCTACGAGCAGTACTTC | TRBV4-1 | - | TRBJ2-7 | 16 | -
CASSLSVAGFAEAFF | TGTGCCAGCAGTTTAAGTGTTGCGGGCTTCGCTGAAGCTTTCTTT | TRBV27 | - | TRBJ1-1 | 15 | -
CASSQAPQGYSNQPQHF | TGCGCCAGCAGCCAGGCCCCACAGGGTTATAGCAATCAGCCCCAGCATTTT | TRBV4-3 | - | TRBJ1-5 | 17 | -
CASSLRGITEAFF | TGTGCCAGCAGTCTGAGGGGGATCACTGAAGCTTTCTTT | TRBV28 | - | TRBJ1-1 | 13 | -